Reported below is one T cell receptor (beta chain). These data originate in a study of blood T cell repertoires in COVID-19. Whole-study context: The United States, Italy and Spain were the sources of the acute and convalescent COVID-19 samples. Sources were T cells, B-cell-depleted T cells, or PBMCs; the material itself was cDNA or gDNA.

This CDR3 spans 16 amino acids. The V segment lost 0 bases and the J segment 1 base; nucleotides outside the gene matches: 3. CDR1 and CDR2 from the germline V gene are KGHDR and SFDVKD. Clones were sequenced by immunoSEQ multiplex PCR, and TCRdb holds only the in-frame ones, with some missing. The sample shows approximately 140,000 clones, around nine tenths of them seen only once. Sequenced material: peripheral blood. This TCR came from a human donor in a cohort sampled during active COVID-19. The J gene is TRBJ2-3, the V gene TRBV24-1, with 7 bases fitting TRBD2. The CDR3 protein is CATSDLGLAGTDTQYF. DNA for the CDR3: TGTGCCACCAGTGATTTGGGGCTAGCGGGCACAGATACGCAGTATTTT.